A single sample gave rise to the 31 T cell receptor beta chains below, sequenced in a study of CD8 T cells in ankylosing spondylitis. One entry per CDR3 protein results from TCRdb running MiXCR on the 5' RACE reads. The sample has around 250,000 distinct CDR3 sequences; around 10% are singletons. The sample consisted of blood, either unsorted or a sorted T cell fraction (not recorded which). These receptors were taken from a male donor with ankylosing spondylitis or in good health (not recorded which).

This clonotype was seen at least ten times. The chain employs TRBV12-3 or TRBV12-4 and TRBJ1-5; 7 bases are a match to TRBD1. The CDR3 spans 12 residues. The junction had 4 bases not matched to a gene; V was cut back by 7 bases and J by 7 bases. CDR3: CASNRGRQPQHF. CDR3 coding DNA: TGTGCCAGCAACAGGGGTCGACAGCCCCAGCATTTT.

The chain employs TRBV25-1 and TRBJ2-7, with D perhaps matching TRBD1 or TRBD2 (5 bases each). V was cut by 1 base and J by 5 bases, with 15 bases left in between. CDR1 is MGHDK and CDR2 is SYGVNS in the germline V gene. This CDR3 is 15 amino acids long. CDR3 DNA sequence: TGTGCCAGCAGTGAATTGGGGGTGATATCAGACGAGCAGTACTTC. Residues: CASSELGVISDEQYF.

The chain employs TRBV7-2 and TRBJ1-1; the D gene is possibly TRBD1 (5 bases). The CDR3 totals 15 residues. Germline V gene sequence: CDR1 SGHTA, CDR2 FQGNSA. The V end lost 2 bases, the J end lost 8 bases, and 18 bases lay between the germline ends. The CDR3 bases are TGTGCCAGCAGCTTAACCCCCGGCAGGGCGGCGGAAGCTTTCTTT. It yields the protein CASSLTPGRAAEAFF.

This clonotype came up many times. The genes are TRBV6-5 and TRBJ2-5; unclear D gene. The CDR3 has 11 amino acids. Trimming took 6 bases from V and 4 from J, leaving 6 bases between them. The germline gives CDR1 MNHEY, CDR2 SVGAGI. The CDR3 DNA is TGTGCCAGCAGGGCCCGAGAGACCCAGTACTTC. Encoded protein: CASRARETQYF.

This clonotype was detected many times. This chain connects TRBV10-3 to TRBJ2-7; D not certain. Germline V lookup: CDR1 ENHRY, CDR2 SYGVKD. The CDR3 runs to 13 residues. The V and J ends lost 2 bases and 3 bases respectively, with 8 bases between them. The CDR3, as DNA: TGTGCCATCAGTGAGGGCCAGGACTACGAGCAGTACTTC. Translating gives CAISEGQDYEQYF.

There are many counts of this clonotype. V usage is TRBV29-1 and J usage is TRBJ2-1; 8 bases fit TRBD2. The CDR3 is 13 residues long. Germline trimming cut 6 bases from V and 6 bases from J; bases unmatched to any gene: 7. Germline V gene data show CDR1 as SQVTM and CDR2 as ANQGSEA. CDR3 coding DNA: TGCAGCGTCTATAGCGGGATAATCAATGAGCAGTTCTTC. Translated, it gives CSVYSGIINEQFF.

This clonotype was counted at least ten times. The V and J genes are TRBV20-1 and TRBJ2-1, with D unresolved. The CDR3 covers 15 residues. V shed 1 base and J shed 0 bases, with 10 bases lying between them. Germline V gene lookup returns CDR1 DFQATT and CDR2 SNEGSKA (reference sequence). In DNA form, the CDR3 reads TGCAGTGCTAGAGGTGACTTGGGCTCCTACAATGAGCAGTTCTTC. Residues: CSARGDLGSYNEQFF.

This clonotype was observed at least ten times. The rearrangement uses TRBV3-1 and TRBJ1-5, with D possibly matching TRBD1 (5 bases). Looked up from germline, CDR1 is LGHDT and CDR2 is YNNKEL (reference sequence). V shed 1 base and J shed 7 bases, with 11 bases lying between them. The CDR3 contains 14 residues. CDR3 amino acids: CASSQVAGAQPQHF. The CDR3 DNA is TGTGCCAGCAGCCAAGTTGCCGGGGCCCAGCCCCAGCATTTT.

At least ten counts were recorded for this clonotype. CDR3 sequence (DNA): TGTGCCAGCAGTTTAGGGACCGAGGGAAATTCACCCCTCCACTTT. Protein product: CASSLGTEGNSPLHF. V and J are TRBV12-3 or TRBV12-4 and TRBJ1-6; the D is unclear. Trimming took 1 base from V and 7 from J, leaving 11 bases between them. CDR3 length equals 15 residues.

In its sample, this clonotype was seen a few times. V and J are TRBV6-4 and TRBJ1-2; the match to TRBD1 covers 11 bases. The CDR3 extends over 14 amino acids. Germline CDR1 is MRHNA and CDR2 is SNTAGT. Trimming removed 2 bases from V and 4 bases from J; junction bases left unmatched: 0. In DNA form, the CDR3 reads TGTGCCAGCAGTGACGGGACAGGGGGCTATGGCTACACCTTC. Translation gives CASSDGTGGYGYTF.

This clonotype was found many times. V gene TRBV10-3 combines with J gene TRBJ2-1; 10 bases fit TRBD2. V shed 6 bases and J 8 bases; nucleotides not matched to a gene: 16. Germline lookup yields CDR1 ENHRY and CDR2 SYGVKD. The CDR3 loop spans 17 amino acids. CDR3 DNA: TGTGCCATCAGCCCCTACCTAGCGGGAGAAGGGCTCCATGAGCAGTTCTTC. Its translation is CAISPYLAGEGLHEQFF.

The V and J genes are TRBV20-1 and TRBJ2-7; possibly TRBD1 for D (5 bases). This CDR3 contains 13 residues. From germline, CDR1 is DFQATT and CDR2 SNEGSKA (reference sequence). The ends were cut back, 3 bases at V and 0 bases at J, with 9 bases in the middle. The CDR3 here is CSASTGYSYEQYF. CDR3 nucleotides: TGCAGTGCTAGTACAGGATACTCCTACGAGCAGTACTTC.

This clonotype was counted ten times or more. This rearrangement joins TRBV5-1 to TRBJ2-1; the D gene is possibly TRBD2 (6 bases). Trimming removed 0 bases from V and 8 bases from J, with 24 bases in between. The germline gives CDR1 SGHRS, CDR2 YFSETQ. The CDR3 is made up of 18 amino acids. The CDR3 DNA follows: TGCGCCAGCAGCTTGGCCCTTTACGTTGGCGGGGTGGGTCATGAGCAGTTCTTC. Translating gives CASSLALYVGGVGHEQFF.

This clonotype was seen ten or more times. This chain uses TRBV10-1 with TRBJ2-5, with no clear D. Germline lookup yields CDR1 WNHNN and CDR2 SYGVQD (reference sequence). CDR3 length: 13 amino acids. V dropped 4 bases and J dropped 2 bases, with 8 bases sitting between them. The CDR3 DNA sequence: TGCGCCAGCAGTGCGACGGAGCAAGAGACCCAGTACTTC. Translating gives CASSATEQETQYF.

In this sample, this clonotype turned up many times. The chain uses TRBV6-1 and TRBJ2-1; 8 positions agree with TRBD1. Germline CDR1 and CDR2: MNHNS and SASEGT. This CDR3 is 15 amino acids long. V shed 6 bases, J shed 5 bases, and the junction held 9 bases outside the gene matches. CDR3 sequence (DNA): TGTGCCAGCAGACTCCGACAGGGGCCAAACAATGAGCAGTTCTTC. This gives the protein CASRLRQGPNNEQFF.

A few counts support this clonotype. The V call is TRBV5-1, the J call TRBJ1-1, with 9 bases identical to TRBD1. The germline gives CDR1 SGHRS, CDR2 YFSETQ. V shed 2 bases and J 0 bases; nucleotides not matched to a gene: 5. There are 16 residues in the CDR3. CDR3 sequence reads: CASSFGTGLLNTEAFF. The CDR3 DNA reads as TGCGCCAGCAGCTTCGGGACAGGGCTACTGAACACTGAAGCTTTCTTT. The full variable domain, its missing parts supplied by reference TRBV5-1 and TRBJ1-1, is KAGVTQTPRYLIKTRGQQVTLSCSPISGHRSVSWYQQTPGQGLQFLFEYFSETQRNKGNFPGRFSGRQFSNSRSEMNVSTLELGDSALYLCASSFGTGLLNTEAFFGQGTRLTVV.

This clonotype appeared many times. V gene TRBV3-1 combines with J gene TRBJ2-7, with D perhaps matching TRBD2 (5 bases). Looked up from germline, CDR1 is LGHDT and CDR2 is YNNKEL (reference sequence). The ends were cut back, 4 bases at V and 4 bases at J, with 11 bases in the middle. The CDR3 covers 13 residues. The CDR3 bases are TGTGCCAGCAGCCCCGGGATCCAATACGAGCAGTACTTC. Translating gives CASSPGIQYEQYF.

This clonotype was seen a handful of times. This chain connects TRBV7-8 to TRBJ2-3; maybe TRBD2 (5 bases). Trimming pared 1 base from V and 0 bases from J, leaving 11 bases between. The length of the CDR3 is 16 residues. In germline, CDR1 is SGHVS, CDR2 FQNEAQ. The CDR3 DNA follows: TGTGCCAGCAGCTTAGAAGCGGATACTAGCACAGATACGCAGTATTTT. It encodes CASSLEADTSTDTQYF.

This chain connects TRBV2 to TRBJ2-2; D perhaps matches TRBD2 (5 bases). This CDR3 is built from 14 residues. The germline V gene encodes CDR1 SNHLY and CDR2 FYNNEI. The V and J ends lost 6 bases and 5 bases respectively, with 13 bases between them. The CDR3 DNA follows: TGTGCCAGCAGCCTTAATTGGGAGACCGGGGAGCTGTTTTTT. Its protein product is CASSLNWETGELFF.

This clonotype was found many times. V usage is TRBV5-1 and J usage is TRBJ2-1, with a possible D match to TRBD1 (5 bases). Trimming cost V 4 bases and J 10 bases, with 15 bases left between them. The CDR3 is 13 amino acids. CDR1 is SGHRS, CDR2 YFSETQ, per germline. The CDR3 DNA reads as TGCGCCAGCAGCAACACTAAAGGACAAGAGCAGTTCTTC. Residues: CASSNTKGQEQFF.

This clonotype was picked up many times. Mismatch with germline at one junction end may stem from a read error. The chain employs TRBV12-3 or TRBV12-4 and TRBJ2-1; TRBD2 is a possible D gene (6 bases). The CDR3 has 14 residues. The CDR3: CASSFGSSYNEQFF. CDR3 in DNA: TGCGCCAGCAGCTTCGGGAGCTCCTACAATGAGCAGTTCTTC.

Remarks on this clonotype: One end of the junction is discordant with germline, which a read error may explain. V usage is TRBV7-9 and J usage is TRBJ2-1; the match to TRBD1 covers 10 bases. The germline gives CDR1 SEHNR, CDR2 FQNEAQ (reference sequence). The CDR3 totals 15 residues. CDR3 coding DNA: TGTGTCAGCAGCACAGGACAGGGGGGATACAATGAGCAGTTCTTC. Translation gives CVSSTGQGGYNEQFF.

This clonotype was detected a few times. This sequence joins TRBV20-1 and TRBJ2-4; 13 nucleotides agree with TRBD2. The CDR3 spans 17 residues. The germline V gene encodes CDR1 DFQATT and CDR2 SNEGSKA (reference sequence). V dropped 5 bases and J dropped 0; count of bases not matched to a gene: 7. The CDR3 spells CSAGRLAGGLAKNIQYF. CDR3 nucleotides: TGCAGTGCTGGGAGACTAGCGGGAGGTCTAGCCAAAAACATTCAGTACTTC.

This clonotype occurred many times. The chain carries TRBV5-1 and TRBJ2-1, with TRBD1 identical over 10 bases. The CDR3 runs to 14 residues. Losses at the gene ends were 7 bases for V and 6 bases for J; bases not matched to a gene: 7. The germline CDR1 and CDR2 sequences are SGHRS and YFSETQ. CDR3: CASGTGTGVNEQFF. CDR3 DNA sequence: TGCGCCAGCGGAACCGGGACAGGGGTCAATGAGCAGTTCTTC. Based on the CDR3 plus reference TRBV5-1 and TRBJ2-1, the full variable domain is KAGVTQTPRYLIKTRGQQVTLSCSPISGHRSVSWYQQTPGQGLQFLFEYFSETQRNKGNFPGRFSGRQFSNSRSEMNVSTLELGDSALYLCASGTGTGVNEQFFGPGTRLTVL.

Many counts were recorded for this clonotype. V usage is TRBV5-1 and J usage is TRBJ2-7, with TRBD1 matching over 8 bases. The CDR3 is 14 residues long. J gave up 4 bases and V 3 bases, and 6 bases lay outside the gene matches. Germline V gives CDR1 SGHRS, CDR2 YFSETQ. The CDR3 sequence: CASSSDRERYEQYF. CDR3 sequence (DNA): TGCGCCAGCAGCTCGGACAGGGAGAGGTACGAGCAGTACTTC.

In this sample, this clonotype turned up a few times. The chain carries TRBV5-1 and TRBJ2-3, with TRBD1 matching over 10 bases. This CDR3 region has 14 residues. From germline, CDR1 is SGHRS and CDR2 YFSETQ. V shed 4 bases, J shed 4 bases, and the junction held 3 bases outside the gene matches. The chain's CDR3 is CASSVGQGPDTQYF. The CDR3 DNA reads TGCGCCAGCAGCGTGGGACAGGGGCCAGATACGCAGTATTTT.

A word on this clonotype: A read error may explain this, as a much larger clone is one base away. V and J are TRBV11-2 and TRBJ1-1; D ambiguous. This CDR3 is 17 amino acids long. The germline V gene has CDR1 SGHAT and CDR2 FQNNGV. CDR3: CAGSLRLIGPFSTEAFF. In nucleotides, the CDR3 is TGTGCCGGCAGCTTACGGCTTATCGGCCCATTCTCCACTGAAGCTTTCTTT. The variable domain in full, with the rest retrieved from reference TRBV11-2 and TRBJ1-1, is EAGVAQSPRYKIIEKRQSVAFWCNPISGHATLYWYQQILGQGPKLLIQFQNNGVVDDSQLPKDRFSAERLKGVDSTLKIQPAKLEDSAVYLCAGSLRLIGPFSTEAFFGQGTRLTVV.

This chain connects TRBV2 to TRBJ2-1; D perhaps matches TRBD1 (5 bases). The V end lost 9 bases, the J end lost 6 bases, and 18 bases lay between the germline ends. The CDR3 spans 14 residues. Germline CDR1 SNHLY, CDR2 FYNNEI. CDR3 in DNA: TGTGCCAGTCTCTGGACAACCCAATCCAATGAGCAGTTCTTC. It specifies CASLWTTQSNEQFF.

V and J are TRBV20-1 and TRBJ1-1; TRBD1 is a possible D gene (5 bases). CDR1 and CDR2 (germline): DFQATT, SNEGSKA (reference sequence). CDR3 length: 14 amino acids. V was clipped by 2 bases and J by 4 bases, with 14 bases between them. This chain's CDR3 is CSARRGGRSTEAFF. In DNA form, the CDR3 reads TGCAGTGCTAGACGGGGGGGAAGGAGCACTGAAGCTTTCTTT.

This clonotype was detected many times. DNA of the CDR3: TGTGCCAGCAGCCACAGCGCGACAGGGAGAGCTAACTATGGCTACACCTTC. Translated, it gives CASSHSATGRANYGYTF. The J gene is TRBJ1-2, the V gene TRBV6-1; 7 bases agree with TRBD1. The CDR3 consists of 17 residues. Germline V gene sequence: CDR1 MNHNS, CDR2 SASEGT. V trimming: 6 bases; J trimming: 0 bases; junction bases outside the gene matches: 13.

The chain is built from TRBV6-5 and TRBJ1-2, with D tentatively TRBD1 (5 bases). Trimming shortened V by 7 bases and J by 4 bases, and 22 bases separated the two germline ends. This CDR3 comprises 16 residues. From germline, CDR1 is MNHEY and CDR2 SVGAGI. In nucleotides, the CDR3 is TGTGCCAGCATTCCTCGCCTATGGGGCGGATCCTATGGCTACACCTTC. The encoded protein is CASIPRLWGGSYGYTF.